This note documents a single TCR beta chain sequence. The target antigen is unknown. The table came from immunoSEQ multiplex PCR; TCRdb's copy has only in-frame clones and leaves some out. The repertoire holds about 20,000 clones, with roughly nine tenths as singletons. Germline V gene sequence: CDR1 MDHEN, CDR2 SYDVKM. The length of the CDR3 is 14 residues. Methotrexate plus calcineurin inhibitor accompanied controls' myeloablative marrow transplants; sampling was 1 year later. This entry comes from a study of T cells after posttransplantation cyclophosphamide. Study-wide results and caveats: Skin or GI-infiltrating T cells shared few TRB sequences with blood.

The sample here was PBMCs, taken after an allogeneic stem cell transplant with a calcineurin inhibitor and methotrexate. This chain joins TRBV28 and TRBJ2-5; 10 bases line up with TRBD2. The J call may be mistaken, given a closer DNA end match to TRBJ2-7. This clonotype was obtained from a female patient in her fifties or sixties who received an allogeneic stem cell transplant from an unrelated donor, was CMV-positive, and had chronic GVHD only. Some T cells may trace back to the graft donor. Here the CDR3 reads CASSSRTSGYEQYF. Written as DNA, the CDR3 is TGTGCCAGCAGTTCTAGGACTAGCGGCTACGAGCAGTACTTC.